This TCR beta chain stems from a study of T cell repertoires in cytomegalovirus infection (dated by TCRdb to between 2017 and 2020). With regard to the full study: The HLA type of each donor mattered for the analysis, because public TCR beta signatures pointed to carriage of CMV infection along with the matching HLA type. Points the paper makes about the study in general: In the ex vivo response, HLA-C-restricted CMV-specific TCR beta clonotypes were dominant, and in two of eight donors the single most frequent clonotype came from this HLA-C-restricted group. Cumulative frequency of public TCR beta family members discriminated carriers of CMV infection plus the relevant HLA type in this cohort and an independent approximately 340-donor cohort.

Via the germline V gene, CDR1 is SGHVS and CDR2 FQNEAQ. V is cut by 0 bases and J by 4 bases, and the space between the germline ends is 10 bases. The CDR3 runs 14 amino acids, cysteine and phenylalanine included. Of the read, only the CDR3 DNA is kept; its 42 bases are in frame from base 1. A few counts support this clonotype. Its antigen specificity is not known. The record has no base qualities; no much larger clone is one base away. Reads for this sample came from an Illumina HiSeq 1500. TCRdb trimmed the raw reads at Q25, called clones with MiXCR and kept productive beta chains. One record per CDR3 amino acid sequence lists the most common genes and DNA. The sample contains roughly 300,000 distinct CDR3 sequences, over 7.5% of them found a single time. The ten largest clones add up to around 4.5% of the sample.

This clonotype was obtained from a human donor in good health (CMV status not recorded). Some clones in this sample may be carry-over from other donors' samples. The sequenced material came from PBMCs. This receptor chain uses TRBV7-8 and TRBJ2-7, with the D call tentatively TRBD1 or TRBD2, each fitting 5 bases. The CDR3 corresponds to CASSLAGREYEQYF. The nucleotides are TGTGCCAGCAGCTTAGCAGGCAGGGAGTACGAGCAGTACTTC.